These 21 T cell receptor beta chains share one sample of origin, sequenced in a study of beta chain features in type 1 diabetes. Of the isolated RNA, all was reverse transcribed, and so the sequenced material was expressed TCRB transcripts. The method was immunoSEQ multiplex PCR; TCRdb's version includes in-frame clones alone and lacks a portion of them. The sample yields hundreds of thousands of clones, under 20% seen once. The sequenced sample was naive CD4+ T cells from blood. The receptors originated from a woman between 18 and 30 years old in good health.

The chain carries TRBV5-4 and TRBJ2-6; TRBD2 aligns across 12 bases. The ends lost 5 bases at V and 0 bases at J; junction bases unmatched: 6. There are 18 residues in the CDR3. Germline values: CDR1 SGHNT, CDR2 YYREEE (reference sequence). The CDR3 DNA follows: TGTGCCAGCAGACATGGACTAGCGGGGCTCTCTGGGGCCAACGTCCTGACTTTC. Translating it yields CASRHGLAGLSGANVLTF.

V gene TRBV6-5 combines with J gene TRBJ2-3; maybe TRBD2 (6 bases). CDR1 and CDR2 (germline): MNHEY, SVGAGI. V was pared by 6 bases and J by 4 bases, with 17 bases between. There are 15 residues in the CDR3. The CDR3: CASSSPGGSPDTQYF. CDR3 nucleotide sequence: TGTGCCAGCAGCTCCCCTGGGGGGTCACCAGATACGCAGTATTTT.

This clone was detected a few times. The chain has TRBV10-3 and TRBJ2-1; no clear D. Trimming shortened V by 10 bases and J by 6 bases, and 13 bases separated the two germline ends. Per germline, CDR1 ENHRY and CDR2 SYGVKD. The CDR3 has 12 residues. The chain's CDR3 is CATADLSNEQFF. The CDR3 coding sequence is TGTGCCACCGCAGATCTCTCCAATGAGCAGTTCTTC.

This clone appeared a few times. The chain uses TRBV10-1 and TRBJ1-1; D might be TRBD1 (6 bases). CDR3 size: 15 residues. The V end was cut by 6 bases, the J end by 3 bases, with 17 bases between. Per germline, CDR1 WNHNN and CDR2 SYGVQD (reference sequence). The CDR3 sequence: CASRVLPGVDTEAFF. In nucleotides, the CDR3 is TGCGCCAGCAGAGTCCTGCCAGGGGTGGACACTGAAGCTTTCTTT.

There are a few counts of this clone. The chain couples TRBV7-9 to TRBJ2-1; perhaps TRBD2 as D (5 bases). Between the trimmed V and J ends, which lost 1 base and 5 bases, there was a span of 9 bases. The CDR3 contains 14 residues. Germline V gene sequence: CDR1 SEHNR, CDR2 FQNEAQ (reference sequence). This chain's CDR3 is CASSLVSRDNEQFF. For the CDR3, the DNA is TGTGCCAGCAGCTTAGTGTCGAGGGACAATGAGCAGTTCTTC.

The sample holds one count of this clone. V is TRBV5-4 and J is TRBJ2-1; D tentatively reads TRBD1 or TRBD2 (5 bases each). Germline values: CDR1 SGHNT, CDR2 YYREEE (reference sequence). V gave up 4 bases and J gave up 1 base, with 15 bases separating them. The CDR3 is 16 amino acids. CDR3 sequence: CASSQPGTASYNEQFF. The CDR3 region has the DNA TGTGCCAGCAGCCAACCCGGGACGGCATCCTACAATGAGCAGTTCTTC.

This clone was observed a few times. The CDR3 DNA reads TGTGCCAGCAGCTTGATCACTGAAGCTTTCTTT. Protein sequence: CASSLITEAFF. The V and J genes are TRBV7-9 and TRBJ1-1; D unclear. With 3 bases removed from V and 4 bases from J, the gap between germline ends came to 3 bases. This CDR3 contains 11 residues. Germline lookup yields CDR1 SEHNR and CDR2 FQNEAQ (reference sequence).

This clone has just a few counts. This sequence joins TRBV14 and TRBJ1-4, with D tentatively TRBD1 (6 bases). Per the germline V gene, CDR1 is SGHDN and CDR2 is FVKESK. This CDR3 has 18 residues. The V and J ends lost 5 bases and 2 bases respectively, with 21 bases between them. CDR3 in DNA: TGTGCCAGCAGCTACGCTCCGGGACAAAGGGGCACTAATGAAAAACTGTTTTTT. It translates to CASSYAPGQRGTNEKLFF.

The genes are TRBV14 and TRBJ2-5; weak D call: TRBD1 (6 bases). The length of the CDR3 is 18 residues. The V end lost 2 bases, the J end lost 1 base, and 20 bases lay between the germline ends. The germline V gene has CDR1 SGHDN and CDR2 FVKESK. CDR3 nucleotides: TGTGCCAGCAGCCAAACCCTAAGCCGACAGGCGAGCCAAGAGACCCAGTACTTC. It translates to CASSQTLSRQASQETQYF.

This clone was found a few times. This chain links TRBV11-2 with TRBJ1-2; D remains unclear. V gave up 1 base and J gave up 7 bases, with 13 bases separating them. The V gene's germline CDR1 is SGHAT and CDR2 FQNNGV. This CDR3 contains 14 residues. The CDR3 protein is CASSLARRQSGYTF. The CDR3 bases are TGTGCCAGCAGCTTAGCGCGCAGGCAATCTGGCTACACCTTC.

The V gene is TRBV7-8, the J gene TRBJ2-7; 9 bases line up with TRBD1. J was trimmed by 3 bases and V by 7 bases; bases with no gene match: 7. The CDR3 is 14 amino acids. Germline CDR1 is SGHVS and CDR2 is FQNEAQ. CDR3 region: CASKPGQGYYEQYF. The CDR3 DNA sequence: TGTGCCAGCAAACCGGGACAGGGCTACTACGAGCAGTACTTC.

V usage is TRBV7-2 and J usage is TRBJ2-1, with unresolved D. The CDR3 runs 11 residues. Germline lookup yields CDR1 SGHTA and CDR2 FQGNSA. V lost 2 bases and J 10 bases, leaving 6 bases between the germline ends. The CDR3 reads CASSLMGEQFF. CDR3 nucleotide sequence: TGTGCCAGCAGCTTAATGGGAGAGCAGTTCTTC.

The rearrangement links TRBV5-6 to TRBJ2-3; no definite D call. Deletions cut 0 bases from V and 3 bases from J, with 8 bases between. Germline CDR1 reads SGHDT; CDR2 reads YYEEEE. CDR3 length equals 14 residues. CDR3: CASSLGGGTDTQYF. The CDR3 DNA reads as TGTGCCAGCAGCTTGGGCGGCGGAACAGATACGCAGTATTTT.

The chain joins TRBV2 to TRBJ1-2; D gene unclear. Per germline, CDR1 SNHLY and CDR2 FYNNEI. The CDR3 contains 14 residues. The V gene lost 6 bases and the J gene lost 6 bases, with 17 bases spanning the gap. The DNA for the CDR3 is TGTGCCAGCAGGAGGAGGGTTCTAGGCCATGGCTACACCTTC. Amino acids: CASRRRVLGHGYTF.

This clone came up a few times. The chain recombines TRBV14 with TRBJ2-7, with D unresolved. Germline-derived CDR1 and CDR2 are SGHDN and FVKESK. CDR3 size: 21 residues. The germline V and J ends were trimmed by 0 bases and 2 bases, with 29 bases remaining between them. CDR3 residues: CASSQEPDLNITIQSTYEQYF. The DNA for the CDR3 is TGTGCCAGCAGCCAAGAACCCGACTTGAACATCACCATACAGAGTACCTACGAGCAGTACTTC.

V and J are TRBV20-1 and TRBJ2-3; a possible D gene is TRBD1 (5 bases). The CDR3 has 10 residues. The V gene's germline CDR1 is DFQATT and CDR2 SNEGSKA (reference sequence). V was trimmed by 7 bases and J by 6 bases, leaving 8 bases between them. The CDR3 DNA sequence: TGCAGTGTAGGGGTCGATACGCAGTATTTT. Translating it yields CSVGVDTQYF.

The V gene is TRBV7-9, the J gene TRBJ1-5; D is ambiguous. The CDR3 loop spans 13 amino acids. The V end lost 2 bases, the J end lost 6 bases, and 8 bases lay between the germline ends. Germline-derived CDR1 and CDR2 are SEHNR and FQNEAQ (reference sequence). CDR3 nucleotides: TGTGCCAGCAGCTTAACTTCCGCTCAGCCCCAGCATTTT. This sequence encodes CASSLTSAQPQHF.

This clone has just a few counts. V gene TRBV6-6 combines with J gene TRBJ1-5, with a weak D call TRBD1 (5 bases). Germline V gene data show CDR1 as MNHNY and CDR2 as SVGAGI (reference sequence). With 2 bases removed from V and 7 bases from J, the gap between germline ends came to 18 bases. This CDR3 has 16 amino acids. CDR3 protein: CASSYGLLDRGQPQHF. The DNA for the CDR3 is TGTGCCAGCAGTTACGGACTTCTAGACCGGGGGCAGCCCCAGCATTTT.

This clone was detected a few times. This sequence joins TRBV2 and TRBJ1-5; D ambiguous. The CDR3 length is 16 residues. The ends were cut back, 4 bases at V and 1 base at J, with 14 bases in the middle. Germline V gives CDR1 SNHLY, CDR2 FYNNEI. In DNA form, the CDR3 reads TGTGCCAGCAGTGTCCAGGCGGGCGGGAGCAATCAGCCCCAGCATTTT. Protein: CASSVQAGGSNQPQHF.

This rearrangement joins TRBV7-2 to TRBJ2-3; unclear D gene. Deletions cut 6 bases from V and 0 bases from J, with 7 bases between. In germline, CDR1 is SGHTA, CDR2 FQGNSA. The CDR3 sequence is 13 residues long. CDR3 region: CASSRSSTDTQYF. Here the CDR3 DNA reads TGTGCCAGCAGTCGCAGTAGCACAGATACGCAGTATTTT.

This chain's CDR3 is CASSQDRDLEAFF. CDR3 coding DNA: TGCGCCAGCAGCCAAGATAGGGACCTTGAAGCTTTCTTT. V is TRBV4-3 and J is TRBJ1-1; D is perhaps TRBD1 (5 bases). The germline V and J ends were trimmed by 0 bases and 7 bases, with 9 bases remaining between them. Per germline, CDR1 LGHNA and CDR2 YSLEER. The CDR3 contains 13 residues.